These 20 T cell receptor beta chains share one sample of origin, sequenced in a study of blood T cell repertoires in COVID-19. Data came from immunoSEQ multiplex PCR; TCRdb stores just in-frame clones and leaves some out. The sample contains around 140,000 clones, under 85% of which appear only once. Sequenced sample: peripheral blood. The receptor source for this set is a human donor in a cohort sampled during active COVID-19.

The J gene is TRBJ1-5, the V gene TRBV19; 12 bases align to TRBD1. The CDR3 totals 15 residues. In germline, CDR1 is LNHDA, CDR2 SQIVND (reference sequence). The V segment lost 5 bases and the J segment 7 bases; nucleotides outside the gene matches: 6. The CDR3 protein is CASSGTGGSGQPQHF. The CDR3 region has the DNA TGTGCCAGTAGTGGGACAGGGGGCTCGGGGCAGCCCCAGCATTTT. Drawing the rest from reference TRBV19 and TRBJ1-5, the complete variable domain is DGGITQSPKYLFRKEGQNVTLSCEQNLNHDAMYWYRQDPGQGLRLIYYSQIVNDFQKGDIAEGYSVSREKKESFPLTVTSAQKNPTAFYLCASSGTGGSGQPQHFGDGTRLSIL.

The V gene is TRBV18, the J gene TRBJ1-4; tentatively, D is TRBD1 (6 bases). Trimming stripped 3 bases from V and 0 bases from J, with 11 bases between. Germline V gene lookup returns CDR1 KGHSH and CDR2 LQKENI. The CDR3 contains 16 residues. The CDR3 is CASSPDRLSTNEKLFF. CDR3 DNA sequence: TGTGCCAGCTCACCTGACAGGCTATCAACTAATGAAAAACTGTTTTTT.

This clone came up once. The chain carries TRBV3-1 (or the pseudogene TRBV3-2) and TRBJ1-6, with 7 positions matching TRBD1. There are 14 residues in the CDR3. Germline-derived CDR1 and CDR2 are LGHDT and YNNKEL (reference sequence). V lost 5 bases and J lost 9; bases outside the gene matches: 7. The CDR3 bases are TGTGCCAGCAGCACCGACAGGGTCGGTTCACCCCTCCACTTT. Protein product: CASSTDRVGSPLHF.

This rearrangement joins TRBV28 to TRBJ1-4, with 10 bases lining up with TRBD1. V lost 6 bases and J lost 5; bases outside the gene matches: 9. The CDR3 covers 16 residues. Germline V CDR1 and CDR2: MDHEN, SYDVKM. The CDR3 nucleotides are TGTGCCAGCAGCCGGGGGACAGGGGCACGAAATGAAAAACTGTTTTTT. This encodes CASSRGTGARNEKLFF.

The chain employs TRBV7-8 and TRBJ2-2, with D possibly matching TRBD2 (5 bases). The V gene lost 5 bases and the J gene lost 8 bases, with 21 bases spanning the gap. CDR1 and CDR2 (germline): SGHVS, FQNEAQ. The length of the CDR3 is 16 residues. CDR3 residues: CASSPVLAWLRGELFF. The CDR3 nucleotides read TGTGCCAGCAGCCCGGTCCTAGCTTGGCTCAGGGGGGAGCTGTTTTTT.

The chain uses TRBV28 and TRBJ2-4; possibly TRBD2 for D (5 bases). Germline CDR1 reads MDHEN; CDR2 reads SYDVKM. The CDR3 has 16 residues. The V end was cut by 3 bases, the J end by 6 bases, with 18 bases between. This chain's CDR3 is CASSFHFPSRGNIQYF. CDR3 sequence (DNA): TGTGCCAGCAGTTTTCATTTCCCTAGCCGCGGAAACATTCAGTACTTC. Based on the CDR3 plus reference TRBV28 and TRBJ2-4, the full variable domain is DVKVTQSSRYLVKRTGEKVFLECVQDMDHENMFWYRQDPGLGLRLIYFSYDVKMKEKGDIPEGYSVSREKKERFSLILESASTNQTSMYLCASSFHFPSRGNIQYFGAGTRLSVL.

The chain's CDR3 is CASSVVPTAGADTQYF. The CDR3 coding sequence is TGTGCCAGCAGCGTAGTTCCGACAGCAGGCGCAGATACGCAGTATTTT. The chain carries TRBV9 and TRBJ2-3; perhaps TRBD1 as D (5 bases). The CDR3 has 16 residues. Trimming removed 0 bases at V and 4 bases at J, with 15 bases between. Germline-derived CDR1 and CDR2 are SGDLS and YYNGEE.

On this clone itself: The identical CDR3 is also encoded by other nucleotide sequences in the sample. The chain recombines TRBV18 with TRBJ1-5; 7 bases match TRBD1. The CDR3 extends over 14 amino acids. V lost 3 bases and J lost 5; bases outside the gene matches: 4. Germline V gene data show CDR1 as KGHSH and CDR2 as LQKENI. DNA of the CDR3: TGTGCCAGCTCACCGCTCAGGGGGGATCAGCCCCAGCATTTT. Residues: CASSPLRGDQPQHF.

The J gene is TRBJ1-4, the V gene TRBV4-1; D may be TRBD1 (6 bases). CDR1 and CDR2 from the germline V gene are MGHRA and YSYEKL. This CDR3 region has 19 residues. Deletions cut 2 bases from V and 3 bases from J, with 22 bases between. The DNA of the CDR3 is TGCGCCAGCAGCCAAAGAAGGGGGGGTGAGGGAAGGGCTAATGAAAAACTGTTTTTT. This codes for CASSQRRGGEGRANEKLFF.

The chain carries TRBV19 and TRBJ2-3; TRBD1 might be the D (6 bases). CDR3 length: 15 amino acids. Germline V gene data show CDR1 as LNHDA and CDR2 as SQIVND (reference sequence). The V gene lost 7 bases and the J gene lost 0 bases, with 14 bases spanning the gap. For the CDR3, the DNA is TGTGCCAGTACCCAGGGGCGGGTGAGCACAGATACGCAGTATTTT. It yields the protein CASTQGRVSTDTQYF. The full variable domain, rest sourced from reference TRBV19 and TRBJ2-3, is DGGITQSPKYLFRKEGQNVTLSCEQNLNHDAMYWYRQDPGQGLRLIYYSQIVNDFQKGDIAEGYSVSREKKESFPLTVTSAQKNPTAFYLCASTQGRVSTDTQYFGPGTRLTVL.

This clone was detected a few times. The CDR3 DNA reads TGTGCCAGCAATTGGGATAGCGCGGTGTCTGACTACGAGCAGTACTTC. The encoded protein is CASNWDSAVSDYEQYF. The rearrangement uses TRBV2 and TRBJ2-7, with D perhaps TRBD2 (5 bases). This CDR3 comprises 16 residues. Trimming stripped 7 bases from V and 3 bases from J, with 22 bases between. Germline lookup yields CDR1 SNHLY and CDR2 FYNNEI.

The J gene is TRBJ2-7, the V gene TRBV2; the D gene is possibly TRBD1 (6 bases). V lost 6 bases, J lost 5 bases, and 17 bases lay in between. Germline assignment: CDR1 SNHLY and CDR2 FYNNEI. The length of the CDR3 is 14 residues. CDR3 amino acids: CASSLQGTENEQYF. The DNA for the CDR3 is TGTGCCAGCAGCCTACAGGGAACTGAGAACGAGCAGTACTTC. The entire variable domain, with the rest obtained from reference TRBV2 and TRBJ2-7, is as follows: EPEVTQTPSHQVTQMGQEVILRCVPISNHLYFYWYRQILGQKVEFLVSFYNNEISEKSEIFDDQFSVERPDGSNFTLKIRSTKLEDSAMYFCASSLQGTENEQYFGPGTRLTVT.

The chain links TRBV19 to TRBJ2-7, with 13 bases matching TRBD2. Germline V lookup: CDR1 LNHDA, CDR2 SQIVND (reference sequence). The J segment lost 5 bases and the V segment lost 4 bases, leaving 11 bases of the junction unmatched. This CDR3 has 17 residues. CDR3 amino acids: CASSTTVGLAGVNEQYF. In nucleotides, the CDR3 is TGTGCCAGTAGTACCACTGTAGGACTAGCGGGAGTTAACGAGCAGTACTTC. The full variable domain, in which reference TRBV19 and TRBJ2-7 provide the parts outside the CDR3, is DGGITQSPKYLFRKEGQNVTLSCEQNLNHDAMYWYRQDPGQGLRLIYYSQIVNDFQKGDIAEGYSVSREKKESFPLTVTSAQKNPTAFYLCASSTTVGLAGVNEQYFGPGTRLTVT.

CDR3 in amino acids: CASSMGLEVSYNEQFF. DNA of the CDR3: TGTGCCAGTAGTATGGGACTAGAGGTTTCCTACAATGAGCAGTTCTTC. The gene calls are TRBV19 and TRBJ2-1; 8 bases map to TRBD2. V lost 3 bases and J lost 1; bases outside the gene matches: 5. Germline CDR1 and CDR2: LNHDA and SQIVND (reference sequence). The CDR3 contains 16 residues.

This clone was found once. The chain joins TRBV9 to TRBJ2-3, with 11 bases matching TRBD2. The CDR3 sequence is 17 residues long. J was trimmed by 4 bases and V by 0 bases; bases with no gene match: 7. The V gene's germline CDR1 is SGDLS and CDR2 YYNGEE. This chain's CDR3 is CASSVVGTSGRPDTQYF. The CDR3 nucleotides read TGTGCCAGCAGCGTAGTAGGTACTAGCGGGAGACCAGATACGCAGTATTTT.

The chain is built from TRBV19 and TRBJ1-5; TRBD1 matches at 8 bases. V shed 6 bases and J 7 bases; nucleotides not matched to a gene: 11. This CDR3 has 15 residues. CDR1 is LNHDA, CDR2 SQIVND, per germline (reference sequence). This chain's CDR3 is CASSSGQGGWQPQHF. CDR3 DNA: TGTGCCAGTAGCTCCGGACAGGGAGGCTGGCAGCCCCAGCATTTT. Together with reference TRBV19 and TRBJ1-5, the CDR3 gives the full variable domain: DGGITQSPKYLFRKEGQNVTLSCEQNLNHDAMYWYRQDPGQGLRLIYYSQIVNDFQKGDIAEGYSVSREKKESFPLTVTSAQKNPTAFYLCASSSGQGGWQPQHFGDGTRLSIL.

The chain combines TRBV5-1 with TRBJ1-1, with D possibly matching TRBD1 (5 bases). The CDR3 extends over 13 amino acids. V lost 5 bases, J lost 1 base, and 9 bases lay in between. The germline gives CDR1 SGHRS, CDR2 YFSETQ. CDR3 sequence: CASRTQGNTEAFF. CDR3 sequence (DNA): TGCGCCAGCAGGACCCAGGGGAACACTGAAGCTTTCTTT. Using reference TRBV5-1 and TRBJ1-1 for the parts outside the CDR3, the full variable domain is KAGVTQTPRYLIKTRGQQVTLSCSPISGHRSVSWYQQTPGQGLQFLFEYFSETQRNKGNFPGRFSGRQFSNSRSEMNVSTLELGDSALYLCASRTQGNTEAFFGQGTRLTVV.

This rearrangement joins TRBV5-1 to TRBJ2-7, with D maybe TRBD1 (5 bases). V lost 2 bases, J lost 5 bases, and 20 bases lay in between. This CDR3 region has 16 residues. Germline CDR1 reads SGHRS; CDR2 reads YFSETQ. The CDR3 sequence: CASSLIPDKSIHEQYF. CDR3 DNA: TGCGCCAGCAGCTTAATTCCGGACAAGTCAATCCACGAGCAGTACTTC.

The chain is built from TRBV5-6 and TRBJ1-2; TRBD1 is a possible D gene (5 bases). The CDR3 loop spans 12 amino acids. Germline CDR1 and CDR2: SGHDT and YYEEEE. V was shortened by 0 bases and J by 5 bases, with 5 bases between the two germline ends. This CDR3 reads CASSLEGYGYTF. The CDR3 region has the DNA TGTGCCAGCAGCTTGGAGGGGTATGGCTACACCTTC.

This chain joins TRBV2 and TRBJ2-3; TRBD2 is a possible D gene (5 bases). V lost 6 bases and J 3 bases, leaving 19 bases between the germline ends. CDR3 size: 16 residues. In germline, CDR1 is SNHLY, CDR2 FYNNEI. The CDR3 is CASRESYSDSTDTQYF. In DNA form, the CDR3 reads TGTGCCAGCAGAGAATCTTACTCGGACTCGACAGATACGCAGTATTTT.